This T cell receptor beta chain is drawn from a study of CD4+ T cells in melanoma. The study's findings and limits: Diverse differentiation states were reported for melanoma neoantigen-specific CD4+ T cells. A reported correlation linked neoantigen-specific CD4+ T cells to CD8+, macrophage and B cell function.

Regarding this clone: Its antigen remains unknown.

Assay: immunoSEQ multiplex PCR; the TCRdb copy retains only in-frame clones and omits some. The top ten hold more than 1.5% of the sample, which has 110,000 to 150,000 clones, 80% to 95% seen once. This CDR3 contains 14 residues. Deletions cut 6 bases from V and 0 bases from J, with 11 bases between. Germline values: CDR1 SGHNT, CDR2 YYREEE (reference sequence). This TCR came from a human donor with melanoma. The chain links TRBV5-4 to TRBJ2-3; D is unresolved. The DNA of the CDR3 is TGTGCCAGCAAGGAGACCTTTAGCACAGATACGCAGTATTTT. Its translation is CASKETFSTDTQYF.